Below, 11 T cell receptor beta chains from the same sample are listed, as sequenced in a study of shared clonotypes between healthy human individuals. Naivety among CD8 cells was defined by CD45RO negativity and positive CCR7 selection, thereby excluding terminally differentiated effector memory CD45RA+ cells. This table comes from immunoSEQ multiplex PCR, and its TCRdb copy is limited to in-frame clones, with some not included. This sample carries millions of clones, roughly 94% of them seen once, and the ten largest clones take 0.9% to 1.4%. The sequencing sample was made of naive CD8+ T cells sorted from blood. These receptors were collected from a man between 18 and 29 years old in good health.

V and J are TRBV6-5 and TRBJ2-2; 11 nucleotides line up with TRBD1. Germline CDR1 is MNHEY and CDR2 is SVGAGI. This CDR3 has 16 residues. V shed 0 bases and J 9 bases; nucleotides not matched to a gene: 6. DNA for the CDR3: TGTGCCAGCAGTTACTCGGGGACAGGGGGTCCTTGGGAGCTGTTTTTT. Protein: CASSYSGTGGPWELFF.

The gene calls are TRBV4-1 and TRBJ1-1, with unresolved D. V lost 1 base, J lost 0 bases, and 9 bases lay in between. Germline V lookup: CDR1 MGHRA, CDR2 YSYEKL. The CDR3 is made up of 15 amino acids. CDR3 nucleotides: TGCGCCAGCAGCCAAGGTCCCACAATGAACACTGAAGCTTTCTTT. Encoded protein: CASSQGPTMNTEAFF.

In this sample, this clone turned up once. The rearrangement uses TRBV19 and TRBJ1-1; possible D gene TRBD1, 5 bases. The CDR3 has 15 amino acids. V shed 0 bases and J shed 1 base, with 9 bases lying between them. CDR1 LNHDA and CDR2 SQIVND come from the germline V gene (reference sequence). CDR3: CASSIDGAGNTEAFF. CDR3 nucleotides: TGTGCCAGTAGTATAGATGGGGCGGGGAACACTGAAGCTTTCTTT.

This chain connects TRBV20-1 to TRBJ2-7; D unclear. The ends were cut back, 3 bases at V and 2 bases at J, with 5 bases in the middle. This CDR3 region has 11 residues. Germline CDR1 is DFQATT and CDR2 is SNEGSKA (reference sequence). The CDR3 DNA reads TGCAGTGCTAGGACCACCTACGAGCAGTACTTC. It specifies CSARTTYEQYF.

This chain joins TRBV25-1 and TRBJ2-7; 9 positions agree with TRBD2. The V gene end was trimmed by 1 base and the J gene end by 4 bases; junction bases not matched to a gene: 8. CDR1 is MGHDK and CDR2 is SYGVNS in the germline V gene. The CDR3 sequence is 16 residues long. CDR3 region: CASSEFGVSGGYEQYF. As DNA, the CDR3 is TGTGCCAGCAGTGAATTTGGGGTTAGCGGGGGATACGAGCAGTACTTC.

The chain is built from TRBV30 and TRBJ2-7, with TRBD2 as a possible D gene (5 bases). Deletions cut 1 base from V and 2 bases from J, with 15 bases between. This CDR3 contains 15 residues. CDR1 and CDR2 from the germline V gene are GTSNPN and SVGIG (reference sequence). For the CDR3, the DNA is TGTGCCTGGAGTGGAAGCGGATTCACCACCTACGAGCAGTACTTC. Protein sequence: CAWSGSGFTTYEQYF.

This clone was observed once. The CDR3 DNA reads as TGTGCCAGCTTCCGCGATTTCGGCACTGAAGCTTTCTTT. Its translation is CASFRDFGTEAFF. The J gene is TRBJ1-1, the V gene TRBV6-5; D unresolved. Trimming left V 8 bases short and J 4 bases short, with 14 bases between. CDR3 length equals 13 residues. Germline V CDR1 and CDR2: MNHEY, SVGAGI.

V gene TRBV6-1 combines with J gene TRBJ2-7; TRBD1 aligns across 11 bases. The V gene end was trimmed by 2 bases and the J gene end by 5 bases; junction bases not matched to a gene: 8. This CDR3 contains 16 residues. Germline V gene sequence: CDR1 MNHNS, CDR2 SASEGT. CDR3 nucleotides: TGTGCCAGCAGTGAATACGGGACAGGGGGTCTCGACGAGCAGTACTTC. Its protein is CASSEYGTGGLDEQYF.

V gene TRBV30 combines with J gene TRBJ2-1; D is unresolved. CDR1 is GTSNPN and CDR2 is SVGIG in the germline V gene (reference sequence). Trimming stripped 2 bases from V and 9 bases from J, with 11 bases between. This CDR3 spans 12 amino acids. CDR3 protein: CAWSRLASEQFF. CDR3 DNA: TGTGCCTGGAGTCGACTGGCTAGTGAGCAGTTCTTC.

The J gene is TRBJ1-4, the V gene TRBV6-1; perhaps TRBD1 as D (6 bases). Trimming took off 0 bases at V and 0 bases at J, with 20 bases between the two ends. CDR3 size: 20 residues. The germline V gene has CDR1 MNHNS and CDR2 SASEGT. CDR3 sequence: CASSEARSPGQIATNEKLFF. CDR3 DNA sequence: TGTGCCAGCAGTGAAGCTCGGTCGCCGGGACAAATCGCAACTAATGAAAAACTGTTTTTT.

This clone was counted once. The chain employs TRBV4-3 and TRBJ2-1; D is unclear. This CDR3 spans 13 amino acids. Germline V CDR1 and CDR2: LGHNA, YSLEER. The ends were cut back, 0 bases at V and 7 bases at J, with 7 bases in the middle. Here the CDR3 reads CASSQDGFNEQFF. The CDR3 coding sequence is TGCGCCAGCAGCCAAGATGGCTTTAATGAGCAGTTCTTC.